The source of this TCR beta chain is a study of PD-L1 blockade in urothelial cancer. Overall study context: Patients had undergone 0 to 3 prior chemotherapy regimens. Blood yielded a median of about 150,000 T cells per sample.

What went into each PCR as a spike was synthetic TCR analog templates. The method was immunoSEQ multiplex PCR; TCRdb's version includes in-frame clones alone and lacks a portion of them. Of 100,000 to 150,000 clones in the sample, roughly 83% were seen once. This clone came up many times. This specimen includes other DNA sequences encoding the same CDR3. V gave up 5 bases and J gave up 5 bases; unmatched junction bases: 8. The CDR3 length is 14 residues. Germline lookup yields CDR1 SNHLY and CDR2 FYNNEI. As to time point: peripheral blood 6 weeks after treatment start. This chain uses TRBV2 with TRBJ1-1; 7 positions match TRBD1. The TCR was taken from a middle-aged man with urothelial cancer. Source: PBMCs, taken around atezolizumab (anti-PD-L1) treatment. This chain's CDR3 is CASSTATGFTEAFF. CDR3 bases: TGTGCCAGCAGTACCGCGACAGGGTTTACTGAAGCTTTCTTT.